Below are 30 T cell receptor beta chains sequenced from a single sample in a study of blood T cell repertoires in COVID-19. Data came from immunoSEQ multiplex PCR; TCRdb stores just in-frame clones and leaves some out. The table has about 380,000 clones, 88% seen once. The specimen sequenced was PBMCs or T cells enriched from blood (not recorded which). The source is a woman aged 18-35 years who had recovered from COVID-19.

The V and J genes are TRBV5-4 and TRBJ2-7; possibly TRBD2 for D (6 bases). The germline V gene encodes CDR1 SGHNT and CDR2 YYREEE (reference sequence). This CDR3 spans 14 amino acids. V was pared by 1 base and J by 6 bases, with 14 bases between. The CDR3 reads CASSLPAAGGEQYF. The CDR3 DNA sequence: TGTGCCAGCAGCTTGCCCGCGGCCGGGGGCGAGCAGTACTTC.

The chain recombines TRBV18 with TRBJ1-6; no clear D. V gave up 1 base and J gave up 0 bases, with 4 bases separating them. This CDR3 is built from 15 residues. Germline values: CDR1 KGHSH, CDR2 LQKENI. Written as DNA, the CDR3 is TGTGCCAGCTCACCACAGAGCTCCTATAATTCACCCCTCCACTTT. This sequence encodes CASSPQSSYNSPLHF.

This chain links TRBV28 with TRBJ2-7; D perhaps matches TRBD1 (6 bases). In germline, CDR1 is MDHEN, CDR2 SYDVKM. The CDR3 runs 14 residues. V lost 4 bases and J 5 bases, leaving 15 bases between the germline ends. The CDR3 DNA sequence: TGTGCCAGCAGTTCTCCTGACAGGTCGGACGAGCAGTACTTC. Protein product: CASSSPDRSDEQYF.

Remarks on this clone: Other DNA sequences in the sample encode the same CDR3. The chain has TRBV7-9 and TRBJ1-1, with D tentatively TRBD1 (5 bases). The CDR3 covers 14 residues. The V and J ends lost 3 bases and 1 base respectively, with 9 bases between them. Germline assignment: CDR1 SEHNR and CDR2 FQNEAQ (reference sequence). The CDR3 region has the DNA TGTGCCAGCAGCTTGCAGGGCGGGAACACTGAAGCTTTCTTT. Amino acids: CASSLQGGNTEAFF.

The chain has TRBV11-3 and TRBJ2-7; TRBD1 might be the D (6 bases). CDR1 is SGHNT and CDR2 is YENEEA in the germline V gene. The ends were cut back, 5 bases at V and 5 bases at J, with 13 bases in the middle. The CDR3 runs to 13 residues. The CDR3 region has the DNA TGTGCCAGCAGCGAACCAGGGGTAAACGAGCAGTACTTC. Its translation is CASSEPGVNEQYF. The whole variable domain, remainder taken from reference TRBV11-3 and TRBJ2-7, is EAGVVQSPRYKIIEKKQPVAFWCNPISGHNTLYWYLQNLGQGPELLIRYENEEAVDDSQLPKDRFSAERLKGVDSTLKIQPAELGDSAVYLCASSEPGVNEQYFGPGTRLTVT.

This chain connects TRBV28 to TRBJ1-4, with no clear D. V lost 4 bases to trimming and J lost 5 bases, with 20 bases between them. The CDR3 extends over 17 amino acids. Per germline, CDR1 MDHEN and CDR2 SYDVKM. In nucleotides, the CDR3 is TGTGCCAGCAGTTCCGCCCCCGGCGGAGGGCCAAATGAAAAACTGTTTTTT. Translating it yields CASSSAPGGGPNEKLFF.

The CDR3 reads CASSDTYTETQYF. DNA for the CDR3: TGTGCCAGCAGCGACACATATACGGAGACCCAGTACTTC. The gene calls are TRBV7-2 and TRBJ2-5; D unresolved. The germline V gene encodes CDR1 SGHTA and CDR2 FQGNSA. CDR3 length: 13 residues. Trimming took 5 bases from V and 5 from J, leaving 12 bases between them.

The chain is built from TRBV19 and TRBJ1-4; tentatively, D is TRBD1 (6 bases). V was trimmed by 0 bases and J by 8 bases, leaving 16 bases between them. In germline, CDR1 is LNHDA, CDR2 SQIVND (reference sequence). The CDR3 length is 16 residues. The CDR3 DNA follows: TGTGCCAGTAGTATAGATCTCAGGGGATATAACGAAAAACTGTTTTTT. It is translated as CASSIDLRGYNEKLFF.

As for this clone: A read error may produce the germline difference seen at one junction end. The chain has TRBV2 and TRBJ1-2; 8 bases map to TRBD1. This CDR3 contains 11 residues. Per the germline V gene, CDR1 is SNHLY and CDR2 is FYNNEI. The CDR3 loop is CASSVPGQEPF. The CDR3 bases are TGTGCCAGCAGTGTTCCGGGACAGGAGCCTTTC.

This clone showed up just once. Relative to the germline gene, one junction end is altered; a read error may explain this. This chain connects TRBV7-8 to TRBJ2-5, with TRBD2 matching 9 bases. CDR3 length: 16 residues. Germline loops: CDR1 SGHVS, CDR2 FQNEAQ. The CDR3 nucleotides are TGTGCCAGCAGCGTAGCTGGGCTAGCGGGGCTAGAGACCCAGTACTTC. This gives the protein CASSVAGLAGLETQYF.

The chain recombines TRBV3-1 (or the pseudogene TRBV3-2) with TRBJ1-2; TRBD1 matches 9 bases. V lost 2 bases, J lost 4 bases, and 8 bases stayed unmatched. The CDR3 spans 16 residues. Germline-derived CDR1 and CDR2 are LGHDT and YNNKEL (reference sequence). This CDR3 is CASSQSGTGRSYGYTF. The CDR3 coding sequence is TGTGCCAGCAGCCAATCTGGGACAGGGCGAAGCTATGGCTACACCTTC.

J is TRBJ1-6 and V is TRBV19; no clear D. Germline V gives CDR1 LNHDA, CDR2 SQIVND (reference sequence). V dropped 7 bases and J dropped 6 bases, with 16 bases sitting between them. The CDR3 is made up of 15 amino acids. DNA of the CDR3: TGTGCCAGTACCCCCTCCCCCGGGTCTAATTCACCCCTCCACTTT. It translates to CASTPSPGSNSPLHF.

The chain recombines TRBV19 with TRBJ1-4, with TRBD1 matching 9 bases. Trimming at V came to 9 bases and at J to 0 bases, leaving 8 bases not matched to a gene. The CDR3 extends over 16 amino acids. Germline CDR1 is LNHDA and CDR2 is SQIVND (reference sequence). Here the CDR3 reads CASRDRAPSTNEKLFF. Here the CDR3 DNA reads TGTGCCAGCAGGGACAGGGCGCCGTCAACTAATGAAAAACTGTTTTTT.

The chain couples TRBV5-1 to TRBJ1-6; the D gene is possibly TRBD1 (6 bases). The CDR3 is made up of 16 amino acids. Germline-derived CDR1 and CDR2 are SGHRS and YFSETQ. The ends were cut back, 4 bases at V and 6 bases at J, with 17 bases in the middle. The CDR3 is CASSPRGSPTNSPLHF. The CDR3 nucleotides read TGCGCCAGCAGCCCCAGGGGATCCCCCACTAATTCACCCCTCCACTTT.

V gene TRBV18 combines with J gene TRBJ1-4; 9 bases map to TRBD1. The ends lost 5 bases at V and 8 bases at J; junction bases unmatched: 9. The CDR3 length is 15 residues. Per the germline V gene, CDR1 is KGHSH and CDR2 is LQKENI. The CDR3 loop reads CASSASQGAGEKLFF. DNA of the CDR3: TGTGCCAGCTCAGCCTCACAGGGGGCAGGGGAAAAACTGTTTTTT.

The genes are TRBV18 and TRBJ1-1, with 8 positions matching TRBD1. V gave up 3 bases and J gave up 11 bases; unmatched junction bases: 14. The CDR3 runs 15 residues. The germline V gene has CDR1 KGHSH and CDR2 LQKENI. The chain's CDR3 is CASSPVRQGSLNAFF. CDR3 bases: TGTGCCAGCTCACCGGTGAGACAGGGGTCACTGAACGCTTTCTTT.

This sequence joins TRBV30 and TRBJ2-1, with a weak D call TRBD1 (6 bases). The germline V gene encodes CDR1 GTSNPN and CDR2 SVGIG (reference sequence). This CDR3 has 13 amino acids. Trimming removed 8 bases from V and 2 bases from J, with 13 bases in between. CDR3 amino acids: CARRWGPYNEQFF. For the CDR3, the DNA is TGTGCCCGGCGGTGGGGGCCCTACAATGAGCAGTTCTTC.

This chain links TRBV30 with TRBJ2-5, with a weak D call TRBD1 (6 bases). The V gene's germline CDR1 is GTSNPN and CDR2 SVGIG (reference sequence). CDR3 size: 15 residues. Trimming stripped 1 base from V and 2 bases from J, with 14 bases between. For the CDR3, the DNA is TGTGCCTGGAGTGCGGGGACACAGCTTCAAGAGACCCAGTACTTC. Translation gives CAWSAGTQLQETQYF.

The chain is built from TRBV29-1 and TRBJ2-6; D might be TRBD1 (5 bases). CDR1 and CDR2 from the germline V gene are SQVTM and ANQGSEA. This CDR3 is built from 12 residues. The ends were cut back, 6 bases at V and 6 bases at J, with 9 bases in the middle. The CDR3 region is CSVAGLANVLTF. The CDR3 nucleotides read TGCAGCGTCGCAGGGTTGGCCAACGTCCTGACTTTC.

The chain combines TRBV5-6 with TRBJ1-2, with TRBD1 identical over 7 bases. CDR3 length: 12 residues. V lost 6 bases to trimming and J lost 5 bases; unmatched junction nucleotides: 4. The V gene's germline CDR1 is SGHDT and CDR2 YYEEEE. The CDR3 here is CASNTGVYGYTF. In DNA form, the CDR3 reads TGTGCCAGCAATACAGGGGTATATGGCTACACCTTC.

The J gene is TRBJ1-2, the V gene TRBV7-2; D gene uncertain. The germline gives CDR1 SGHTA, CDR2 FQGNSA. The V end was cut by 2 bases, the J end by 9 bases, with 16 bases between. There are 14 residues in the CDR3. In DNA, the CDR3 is TGTGCCAGCAGCTTACCCCCTTACGGGGTCAGCTACACCTTC. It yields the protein CASSLPPYGVSYTF.

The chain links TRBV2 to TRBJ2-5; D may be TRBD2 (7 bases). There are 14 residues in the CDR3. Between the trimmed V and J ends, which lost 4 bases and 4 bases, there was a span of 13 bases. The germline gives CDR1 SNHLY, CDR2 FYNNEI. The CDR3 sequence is CASSGDGGRETQYF. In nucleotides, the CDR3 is TGTGCCAGCAGTGGGGACGGGGGGCGAGAGACCCAGTACTTC.

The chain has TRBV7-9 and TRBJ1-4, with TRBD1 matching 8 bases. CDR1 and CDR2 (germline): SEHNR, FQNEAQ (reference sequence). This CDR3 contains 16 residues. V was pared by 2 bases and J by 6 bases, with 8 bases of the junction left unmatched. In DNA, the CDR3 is TGTGCCAGCAGCTTATATGGACAGGGATTATATGAAAAACTGTTTTTT. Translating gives CASSLYGQGLYEKLFF.

The CDR3 coding sequence is TGTGCCAGCACCTCCGACAGGGCCTCTGGAAACACCATATATTTT. Protein sequence: CASTSDRASGNTIYF. The V gene is TRBV28, the J gene TRBJ1-3; 7 bases are shared with TRBD1. Per the germline V gene, CDR1 is MDHEN and CDR2 is SYDVKM. The V segment lost 7 bases and the J segment 0 bases; nucleotides outside the gene matches: 6. The CDR3 is 15 amino acids.

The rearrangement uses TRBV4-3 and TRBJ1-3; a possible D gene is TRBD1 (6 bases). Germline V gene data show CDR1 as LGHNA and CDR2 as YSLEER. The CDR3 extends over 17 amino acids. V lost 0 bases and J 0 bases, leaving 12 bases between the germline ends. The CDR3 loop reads CASSQEGGAFSGNTIYF. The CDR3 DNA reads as TGCGCCAGCAGCCAAGAAGGGGGGGCGTTCTCTGGAAACACCATATATTTT.

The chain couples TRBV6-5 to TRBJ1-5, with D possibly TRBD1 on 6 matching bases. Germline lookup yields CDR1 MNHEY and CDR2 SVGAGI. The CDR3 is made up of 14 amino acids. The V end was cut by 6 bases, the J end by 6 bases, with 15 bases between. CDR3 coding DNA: TGTGCCAGCAGCCGGATTGGGGGCGGTCAGCCCCAGCATTTT. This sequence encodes CASSRIGGGQPQHF.

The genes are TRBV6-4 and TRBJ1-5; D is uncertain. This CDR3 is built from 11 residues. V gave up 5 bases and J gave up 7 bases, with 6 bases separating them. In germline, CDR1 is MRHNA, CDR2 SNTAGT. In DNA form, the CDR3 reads TGTGCCAGCAGTTTAAAACAGCCCCAGCATTTT. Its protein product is CASSLKQPQHF.

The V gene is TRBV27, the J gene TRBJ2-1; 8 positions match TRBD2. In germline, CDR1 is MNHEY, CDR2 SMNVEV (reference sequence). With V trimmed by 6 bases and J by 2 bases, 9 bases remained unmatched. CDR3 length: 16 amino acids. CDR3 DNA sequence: TGTGCCAGCAGCCCAGGTGCGGGACTAGCCTACAATGAGCAGTTCTTC. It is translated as CASSPGAGLAYNEQFF.

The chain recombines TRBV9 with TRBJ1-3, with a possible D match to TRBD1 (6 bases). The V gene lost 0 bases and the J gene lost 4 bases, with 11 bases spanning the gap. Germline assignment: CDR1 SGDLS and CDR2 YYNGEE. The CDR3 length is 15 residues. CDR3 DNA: TGTGCCAGCAGCGTAGGCCCAGGGGTCGGAAACACCATATATTTT. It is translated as CASSVGPGVGNTIYF.

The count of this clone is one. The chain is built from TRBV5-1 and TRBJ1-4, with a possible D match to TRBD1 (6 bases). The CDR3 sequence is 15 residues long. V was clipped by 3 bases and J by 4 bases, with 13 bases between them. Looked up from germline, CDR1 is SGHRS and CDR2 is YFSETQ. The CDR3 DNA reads TGCGCCAGCAGCTGGGGGGGCCCCAGTAATGAAAAACTGTTTTTT. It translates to CASSWGGPSNEKLFF.